This T cell receptor (beta chain) was found in a study of blood T cell repertoires in COVID-19. The overall study: Spain, Italy and the United States supplied samples that represented acute and convalescent COVID-19.

This CDR3 has 15 amino acids. In germline, CDR1 is MNHNY, CDR2 SVGAGI (reference sequence). V was clipped by 5 bases and J by 6 bases; unmatched bases: 6. Clones were read by immunoSEQ multiplex PCR, and TCRdb kept only the in-frame ones, dropping some. The sample holds around 250,000 clones, about 89% seen once. This chain joins TRBV6-6 and TRBJ2-1, with TRBD2 matching over 11 bases. The receptor was isolated from a man aged 35-49 years with active or convalescent COVID-19. Sequencing was performed on peripheral blood. CDR3: CASSPGTSGGNEQFF. The CDR3, as DNA: TGTGCCAGCAGTCCTGGGACTAGCGGTGGCAATGAGCAGTTCTTC.